A selection of T cell receptor beta chains follows, all from one sample in a study of shared clonotypes between healthy human individuals. Sequencing used immunoSEQ multiplex PCR; TCRdb keeps in-frame clones, though not all of them. The sample holds some 2,000,000 clones, roughly 94% seen once. The sequenced sample was naive CD4+ T cells sorted from blood. Source of these receptors: a man aged 18 to 29 in good health. CDR3s include the opening cysteine and the closing phenylalanine or tryptophan. A D gene is named only where the DNA matches it firmly. Only some rows state a clone size, as once, few, many or a class for expanded clones.

j_call v_call clone_size d_call cdr3_aa cdr3_nt
TRBJ1-2 TRBV5-1 . . CASSSRAANYGYTF TGCGCCAGCAGCTCACGGGCGGCTAACTATGGCTACACCTTC
TRBJ1-4 TRBV7-9 . . CASSSGQATNEKLFF TGTGCCAGCAGCTCCGGTCAGGCAACTAATGAAAAACTGTTTTTT
TRBJ2-7 TRBV5-4 . . CASSLAGMAYEQYF TGTGCCAGCAGCTTAGCAGGGATGGCCTACGAGCAGTACTTC
TRBJ2-7 TRBV5-1 . TRBD1 CASSLPRTGLSSYEQYF TGCGCCAGCAGCTTGCCCCGGACAGGTCTTAGCTCCTACGAGCAGTACTTC
TRBJ1-1 TRBV9 . . CASSVASQGVTEAFF TGTGCCAGCAGCGTAGCCTCACAGGGCGTCACTGAAGCTTTCTTT
TRBJ1-2 TRBV19 . . CASSISMADGGYGYTF TGTGCCAGTAGTATCTCTATGGCAGACGGGGGTTATGGCTACACCTTC
TRBJ2-1 TRBV15 . TRBD2 CATSRGLAGAASQFF TGTGCCACCAGCAGAGGACTAGCGGGGGCCGCTTCGCAGTTCTTC
TRBJ2-5 TRBV30 . . CAWTRGARQETQYF TGTGCCTGGACCCGGGGGGCACGGCAAGAGACCCAGTACTTC
TRBJ2-7 TRBV2 . TRBD2 CASRSGTSGSVSYEQYF TGTGCCAGCAGGTCCGGGACTAGCGGGAGTGTTTCCTACGAGCAGTACTTC
TRBJ1-3 TRBV9 . . CASSPGSGGKGNTIYF TGTGCCAGCAGCCCCGGTTCCGGGGGGAAAGGAAACACCATATATTTT
TRBJ2-7 TRBV6-1 . TRBD1 CASSDTGQPFRSSYEQYF TGTGCCAGCAGTGACACGGGACAGCCATTCCGGAGCTCCTACGAGCAGTACTTC
TRBJ2-6 TRBV9 . TRBD1 CASSGLDRGANVLTF TGTGCCAGCAGTGGACTGGACAGGGGGGCCAACGTCCTGACTTTC
TRBJ2-1 TRBV30 . . CAWMTTTRHNEQFF TGTGCCTGGATGACTACTACTAGGCACAATGAGCAGTTCTTC
TRBJ1-1 TRBV7-2 many . CASSLVMGGTEAFF TGTGCCAGCAGCTTAGTGATGGGGGGCACTGAAGCTTTCTTT
TRBJ1-5 TRBV6-5 . . CASSYSSPNQPQHF TGTGCCAGCAGTTACTCTAGCCCAAATCAGCCCCAGCATTTT
TRBJ2-4 TRBV2 . . CASSEDSTGIQYF TGTGCCAGCAGTGAAGATTCGACGGGAATTCAGTACTTC